The T cell receptor beta chain under discussion was sequenced for a study of T cells in Graves' hyperthyroidism and ophthalmopathy. Germline CDR1 is SGHAT and CDR2 is FQDESV (reference sequence). Trimming left V 2 bases short and J 3 bases short, with 7 bases between. This CDR3 region has 13 residues. The CDR3 regions of TCR beta were amplified from RNA transcripts. RT-PCR in the first round (using the HTBI primer set) targeted the TCR CDR3. Using its own MiXCR run on the multiplex PCR reads, TCRdb lists one record per CDR3 protein. This table has around 600,000 distinct CDR3 sequences, 16% appearing once. This clonotype came up a few times.

The rearrangement uses TRBV11-1 and TRBJ2-5; D unclear. Sequences were obtained from blood. The sequence came from a woman between 40 and 55 years old with Graves' ophthalmopathy. CDR3 sequence reads: CASSLHGEETQYF. In nucleotides, the CDR3 is TGTGCCAGCAGCTTACACGGAGAAGAGACCCAGTACTTC.